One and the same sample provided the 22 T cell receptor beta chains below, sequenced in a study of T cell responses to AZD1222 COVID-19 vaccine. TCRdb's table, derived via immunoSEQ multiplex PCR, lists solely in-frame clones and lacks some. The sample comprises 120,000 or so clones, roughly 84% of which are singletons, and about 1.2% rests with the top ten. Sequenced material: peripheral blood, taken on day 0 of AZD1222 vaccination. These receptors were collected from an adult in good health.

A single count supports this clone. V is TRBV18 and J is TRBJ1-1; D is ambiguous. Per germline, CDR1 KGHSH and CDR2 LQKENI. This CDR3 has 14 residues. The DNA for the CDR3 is TGTGCTTCTCGGGGAGGGAACTTGAACACTGAAGCTTTCTTT. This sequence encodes CASRGGNLNTEAFF.

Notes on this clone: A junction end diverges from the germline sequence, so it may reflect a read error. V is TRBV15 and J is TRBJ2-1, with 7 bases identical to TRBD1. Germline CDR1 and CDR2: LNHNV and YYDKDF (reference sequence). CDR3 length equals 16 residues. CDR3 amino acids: CATSRGEFVGQSLMVF. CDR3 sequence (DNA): TGTGCCACCAGCAGAGGAGAATTCGTGGGACAGAGTCTTATGGTCTTC. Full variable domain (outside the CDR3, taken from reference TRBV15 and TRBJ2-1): DAMVIQNPRYQVTQFGKPVTLSCSQTLNHNVMYWYQQKSSQAPKLLFHYYDKDFNNEADTPDNFQSRRPNTSFCFLDIRSPGLGDTAMYLCATSRGEFVGQSLMVFGPGTRLTVL.

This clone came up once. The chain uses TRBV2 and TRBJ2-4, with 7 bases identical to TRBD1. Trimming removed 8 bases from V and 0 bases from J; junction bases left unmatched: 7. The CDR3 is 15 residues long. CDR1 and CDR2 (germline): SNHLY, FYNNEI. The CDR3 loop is CASRLTGLAKNIQYF. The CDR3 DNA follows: TGTGCCAGCCGCCTGACAGGGCTAGCCAAAAACATTCAGTACTTC.

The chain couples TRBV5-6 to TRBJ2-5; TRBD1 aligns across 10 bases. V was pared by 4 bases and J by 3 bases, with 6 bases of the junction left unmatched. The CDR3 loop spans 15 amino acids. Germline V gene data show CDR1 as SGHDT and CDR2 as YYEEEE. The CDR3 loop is CASSEAGTGEETQYF. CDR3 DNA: TGTGCCAGCAGCGAAGCCGGGACAGGGGAAGAGACCCAGTACTTC.

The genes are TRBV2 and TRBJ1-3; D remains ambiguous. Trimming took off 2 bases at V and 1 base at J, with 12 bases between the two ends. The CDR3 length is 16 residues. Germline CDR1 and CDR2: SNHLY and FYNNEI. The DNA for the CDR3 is TGTGCCAGCAGTGAATCTGCGAGGTCATCTGGAAACACCATATATTTT. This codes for CASSESARSSGNTIYF.

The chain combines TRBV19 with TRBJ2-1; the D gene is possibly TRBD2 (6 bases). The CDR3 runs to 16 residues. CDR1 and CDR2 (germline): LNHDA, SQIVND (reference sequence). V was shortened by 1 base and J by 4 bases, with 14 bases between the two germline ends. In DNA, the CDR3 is TGTGCCAGTAGTATAGCCTCCGGGACTCCTTACAATGAGCAGTTCTTC. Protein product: CASSIASGTPYNEQFF.

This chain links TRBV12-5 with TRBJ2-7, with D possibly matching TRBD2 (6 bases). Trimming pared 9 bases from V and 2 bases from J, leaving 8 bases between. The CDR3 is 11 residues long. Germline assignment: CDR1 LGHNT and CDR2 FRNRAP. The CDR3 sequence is CASAGPYEQYF. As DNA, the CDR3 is TGTGCTAGCGCGGGGCCCTACGAGCAGTACTTC.

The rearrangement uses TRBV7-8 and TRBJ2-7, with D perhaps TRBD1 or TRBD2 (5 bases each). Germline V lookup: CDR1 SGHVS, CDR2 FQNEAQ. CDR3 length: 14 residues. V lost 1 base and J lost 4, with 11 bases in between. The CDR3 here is CASSLGPWGYEQYF. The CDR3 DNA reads TGTGCCAGCAGCTTAGGTCCCTGGGGGTACGAGCAGTACTTC.

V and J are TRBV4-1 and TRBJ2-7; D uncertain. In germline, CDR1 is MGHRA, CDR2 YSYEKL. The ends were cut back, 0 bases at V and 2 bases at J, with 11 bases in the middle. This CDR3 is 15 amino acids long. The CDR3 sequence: CASSQERNGPYEQYF. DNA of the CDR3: TGCGCCAGCAGCCAAGAACGGAACGGACCCTACGAGCAGTACTTC.

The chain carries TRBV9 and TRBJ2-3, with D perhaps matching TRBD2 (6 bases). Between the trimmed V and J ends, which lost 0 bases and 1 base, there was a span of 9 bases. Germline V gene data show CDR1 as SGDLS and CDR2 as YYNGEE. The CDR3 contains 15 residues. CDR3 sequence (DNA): TGTGCCAGCAGCGTAGCGGGGGTAGGCACAGATACGCAGTATTTT. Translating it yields CASSVAGVGTDTQYF.

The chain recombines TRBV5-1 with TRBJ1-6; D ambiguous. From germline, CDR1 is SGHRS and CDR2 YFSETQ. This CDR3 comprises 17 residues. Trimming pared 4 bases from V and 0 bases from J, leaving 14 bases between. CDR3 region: CASSPSVVSSYNSPLHF. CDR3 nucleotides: TGCGCCAGCAGCCCCTCGGTGGTGAGCTCCTATAATTCACCCCTCCACTTT.

This CDR3 reads CASSPRDKGNEKLFF. The CDR3 DNA follows: TGTGCCAGCTCACCACGGGACAAGGGGAACGAAAAACTGTTTTTT. The V and J genes are TRBV18 and TRBJ1-4; maybe TRBD1 (6 bases). Trimming removed 1 base from V and 8 bases from J, with 14 bases in between. Germline values: CDR1 KGHSH, CDR2 LQKENI. This CDR3 has 15 residues.

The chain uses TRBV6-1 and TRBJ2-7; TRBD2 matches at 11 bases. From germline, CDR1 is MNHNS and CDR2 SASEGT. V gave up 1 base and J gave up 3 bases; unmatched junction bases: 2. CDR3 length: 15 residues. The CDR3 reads CASSEGLAGYYEQYF. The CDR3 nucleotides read TGTGCCAGCAGTGAAGGACTAGCGGGGTACTACGAGCAGTACTTC.

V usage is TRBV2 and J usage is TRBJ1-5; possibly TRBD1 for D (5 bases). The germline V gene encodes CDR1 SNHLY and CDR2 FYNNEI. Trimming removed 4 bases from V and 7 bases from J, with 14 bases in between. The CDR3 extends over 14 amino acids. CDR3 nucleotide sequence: TGTGCCAGCAGTGTTCGGCAGGGAGACCAGCCCCAGCATTTT. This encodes CASSVRQGDQPQHF.

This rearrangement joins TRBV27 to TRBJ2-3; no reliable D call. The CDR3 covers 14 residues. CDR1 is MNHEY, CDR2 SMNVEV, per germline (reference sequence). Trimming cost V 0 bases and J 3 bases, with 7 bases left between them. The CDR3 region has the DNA TGTGCCAGCAGTTTATCGGGCCCAACAGATACGCAGTATTTT. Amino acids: CASSLSGPTDTQYF.

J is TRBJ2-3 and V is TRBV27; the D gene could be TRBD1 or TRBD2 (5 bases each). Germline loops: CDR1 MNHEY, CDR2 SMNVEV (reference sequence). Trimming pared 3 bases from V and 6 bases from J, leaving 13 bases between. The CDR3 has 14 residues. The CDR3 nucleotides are TGTGCCAGCAGTTTTTACGGGACCATGGATACGCAGTATTTT. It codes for CASSFYGTMDTQYF.

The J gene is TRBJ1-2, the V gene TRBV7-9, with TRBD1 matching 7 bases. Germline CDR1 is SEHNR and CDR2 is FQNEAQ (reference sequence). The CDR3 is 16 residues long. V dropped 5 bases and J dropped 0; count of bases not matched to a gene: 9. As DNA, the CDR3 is TGTGCCAGCAGCGGACCCAGGGACAGCCCTAACTATGGCTACACCTTC. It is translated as CASSGPRDSPNYGYTF.

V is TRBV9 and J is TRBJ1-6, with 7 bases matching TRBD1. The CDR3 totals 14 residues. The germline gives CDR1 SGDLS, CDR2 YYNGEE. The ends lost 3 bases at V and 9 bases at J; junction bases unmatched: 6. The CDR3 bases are TGTGCCAGCAGCGCGCCAGGGGGAAGTTCACCCCTCCACTTT. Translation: CASSAPGGSSPLHF.

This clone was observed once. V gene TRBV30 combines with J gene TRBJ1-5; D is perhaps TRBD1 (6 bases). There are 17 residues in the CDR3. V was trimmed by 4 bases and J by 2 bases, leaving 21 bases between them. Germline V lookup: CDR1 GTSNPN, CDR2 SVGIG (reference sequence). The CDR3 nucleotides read TGTGCCTGGATCGATACGGACAGAAGACATCGCAATCAGCCCCAGCATTTT. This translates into CAWIDTDRRHRNQPQHF.

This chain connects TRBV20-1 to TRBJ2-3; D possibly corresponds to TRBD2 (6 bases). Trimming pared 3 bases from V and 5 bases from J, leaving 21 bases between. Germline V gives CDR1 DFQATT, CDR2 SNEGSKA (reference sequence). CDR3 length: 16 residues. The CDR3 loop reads CSASKLGRGEVDTQYF. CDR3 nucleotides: TGCAGTGCTAGTAAGTTGGGGCGGGGAGAGGTAGATACGCAGTATTTT.

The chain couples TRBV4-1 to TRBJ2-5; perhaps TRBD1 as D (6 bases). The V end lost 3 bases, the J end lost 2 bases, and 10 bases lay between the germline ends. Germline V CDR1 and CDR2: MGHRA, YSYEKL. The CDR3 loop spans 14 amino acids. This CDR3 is CASSQEDRQETQYF. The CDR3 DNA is TGCGCCAGCAGCCAGGAGGACAGACAAGAGACCCAGTACTTC.

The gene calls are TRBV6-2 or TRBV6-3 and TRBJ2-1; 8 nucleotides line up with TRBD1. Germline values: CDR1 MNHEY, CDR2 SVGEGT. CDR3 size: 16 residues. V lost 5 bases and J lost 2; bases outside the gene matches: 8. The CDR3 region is CASSTVRGPTYNEQFF. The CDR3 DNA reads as TGTGCCAGCAGTACCGTCAGGGGGCCGACCTACAATGAGCAGTTCTTC.